This TCR beta chain appears in the sequencing data of a study of blood T cells in healthy people across ages. This CDR3 contains 17 residues. V lost 1 base and J 8 bases, leaving 20 bases between the germline ends. Germline V CDR1 and CDR2: KGHSH, LQKENI. A second roughly 6 to 11 cycle PCR used barcoded and J-beta primers. TCRdb reprocessed the 5' RACE reads with MiXCR, giving one entry per CDR3 protein. The repertoire has 1.2 million to 1.5 million distinct CDR3 sequences, approximately 38% of them found once; the top ten carry approximately 7.9%. Points on this clonotype: Its target is unknown.

The study's findings and limits: The fall in TCR beta diversity per million T cells was roughly linear with age. Greater diversity and more naive CD4+ cells were seen in long-lived donors than in aged donors.

Source material: blood. The source is a woman younger than 35 in good health. The chain links TRBV18 to TRBJ1-4; a possible D gene is TRBD1 (6 bases). CDR3 bases: TGTGCCAGCTCACCACGCTCGGCCGGGACACGGATGGAAAAACTGTTTTTT. Its protein is CASSPRSAGTRMEKLFF.